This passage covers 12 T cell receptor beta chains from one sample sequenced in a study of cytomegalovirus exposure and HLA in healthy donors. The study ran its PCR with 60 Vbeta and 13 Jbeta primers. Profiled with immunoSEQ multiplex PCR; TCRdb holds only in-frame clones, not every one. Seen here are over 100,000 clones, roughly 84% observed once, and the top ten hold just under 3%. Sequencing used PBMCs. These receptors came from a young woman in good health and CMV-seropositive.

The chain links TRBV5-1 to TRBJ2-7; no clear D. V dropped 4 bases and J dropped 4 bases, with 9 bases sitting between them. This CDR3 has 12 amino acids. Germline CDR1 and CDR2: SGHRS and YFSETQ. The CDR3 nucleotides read TGCGCCAGCAGCGCCTCCGGGTACGAGCAGTACTTC. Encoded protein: CASSASGYEQYF.

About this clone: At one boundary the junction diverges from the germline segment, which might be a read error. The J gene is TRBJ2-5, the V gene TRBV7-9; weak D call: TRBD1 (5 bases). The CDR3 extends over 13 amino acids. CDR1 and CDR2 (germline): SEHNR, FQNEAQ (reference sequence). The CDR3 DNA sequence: TGTTCCAGCAGTCAAACAGGAACGGAGACCCAGTACTTC. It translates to CSSSQTGTETQYF. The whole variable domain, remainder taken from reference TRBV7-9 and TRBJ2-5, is DTGVSQNPRHKITKRGQNVTFRCDPISEHNRLYWYRQTLGQGPEFLTYFQNEAQLEKSRLLSDRFSAERPKGSFSTLEIQRTEQGDSAMYLCSSSQTGTETQYFGPGTRLLVL.

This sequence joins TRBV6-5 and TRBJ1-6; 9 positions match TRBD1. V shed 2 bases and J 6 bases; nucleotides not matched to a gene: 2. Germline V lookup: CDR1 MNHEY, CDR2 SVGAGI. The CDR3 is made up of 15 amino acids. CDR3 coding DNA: TGTGCCAGCAGTTACGTGGGACAGGGTAATTCACCCCTCCACTTT. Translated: CASSYVGQGNSPLHF.

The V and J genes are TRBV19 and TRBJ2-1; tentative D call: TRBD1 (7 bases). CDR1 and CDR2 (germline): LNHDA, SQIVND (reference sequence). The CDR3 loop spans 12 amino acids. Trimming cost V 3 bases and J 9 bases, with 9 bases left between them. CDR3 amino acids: CASSIQGGEQFF. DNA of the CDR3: TGTGCCAGTAGTATTCAGGGGGGTGAGCAGTTCTTC.

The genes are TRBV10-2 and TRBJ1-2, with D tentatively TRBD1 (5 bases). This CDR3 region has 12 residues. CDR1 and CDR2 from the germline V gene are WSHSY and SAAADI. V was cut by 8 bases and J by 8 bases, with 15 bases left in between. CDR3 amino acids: CASGLQGVGYTF. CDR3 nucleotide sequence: TGCGCCAGCGGGCTTCAGGGTGTGGGCTACACCTTC.

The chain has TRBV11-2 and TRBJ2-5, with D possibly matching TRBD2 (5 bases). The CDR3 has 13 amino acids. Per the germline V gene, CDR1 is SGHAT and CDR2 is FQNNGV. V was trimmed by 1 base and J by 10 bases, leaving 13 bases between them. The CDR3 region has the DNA TGTGCCAGCAGCTTAGGAAGGACTTCGGACCAGTACTTC. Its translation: CASSLGRTSDQYF.

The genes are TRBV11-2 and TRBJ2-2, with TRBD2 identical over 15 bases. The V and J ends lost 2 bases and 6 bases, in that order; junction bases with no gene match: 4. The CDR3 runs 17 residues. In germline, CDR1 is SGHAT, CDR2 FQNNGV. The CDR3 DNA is TGTGCCAGCAGCTTATGGACTAGCGGGGGGGCCGCCGGGGAGCTGTTTTTT. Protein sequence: CASSLWTSGGAAGELFF.

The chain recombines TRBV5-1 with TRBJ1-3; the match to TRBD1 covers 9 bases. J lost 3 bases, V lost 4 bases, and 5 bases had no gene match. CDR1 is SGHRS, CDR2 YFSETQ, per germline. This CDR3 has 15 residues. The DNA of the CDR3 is TGCGCCAGCAGCCCGGGGACAGGGAGTGGAAACACCATATATTTT. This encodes CASSPGTGSGNTIYF.

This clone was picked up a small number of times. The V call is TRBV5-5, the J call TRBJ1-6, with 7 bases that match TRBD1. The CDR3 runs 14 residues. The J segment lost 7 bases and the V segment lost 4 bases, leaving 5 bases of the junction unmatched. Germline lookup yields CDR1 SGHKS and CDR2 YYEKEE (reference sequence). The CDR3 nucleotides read TGTGCCAGCAGCACCGGGACAGAAAATTCACCCCTCCACTTT. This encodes CASSTGTENSPLHF.

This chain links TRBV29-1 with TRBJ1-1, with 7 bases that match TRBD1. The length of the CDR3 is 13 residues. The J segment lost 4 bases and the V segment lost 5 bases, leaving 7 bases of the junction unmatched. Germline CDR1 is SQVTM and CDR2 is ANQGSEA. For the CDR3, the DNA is TGCAGCGTTTCGACAGGGAGAGGCACTGAAGCTTTCTTT. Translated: CSVSTGRGTEAFF.

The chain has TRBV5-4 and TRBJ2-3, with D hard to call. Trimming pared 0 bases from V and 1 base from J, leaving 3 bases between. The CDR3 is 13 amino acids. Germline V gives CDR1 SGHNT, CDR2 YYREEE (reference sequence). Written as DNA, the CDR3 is TGTGCCAGCAGCTTGGCGGGCACAGATACGCAGTATTTT. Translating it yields CASSLAGTDTQYF. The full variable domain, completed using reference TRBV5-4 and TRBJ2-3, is ETGVTQSPTHLIKTRGQQVTLRCSSQSGHNTVSWYQQALGQGPQFIFQYYREEENGRGNFPPRFSGLQFPNYSSELNVNALELDDSALYLCASSLAGTDTQYFGPGTRLTVL.

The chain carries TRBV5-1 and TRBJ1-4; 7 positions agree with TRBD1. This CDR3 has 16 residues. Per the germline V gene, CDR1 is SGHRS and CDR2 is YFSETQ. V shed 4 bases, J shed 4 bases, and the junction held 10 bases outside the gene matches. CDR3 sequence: CASSLRQGVSNEKLFF. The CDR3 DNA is TGCGCCAGCAGCCTGCGCCAGGGGGTCAGTAATGAAAAACTGTTTTTT.